Shown below are 5 T cell receptor beta chains from a single sample sequenced in a study of T-cell reconstitution after alpha-beta-depleted transplantation in children. For TCRbeta, the library was prepared with unique molecular identifiers. TCRdb itself ran the PCR reads through MiXCR, one entry per CDR3 protein. This table has a few hundred thousand distinct CDR3 sequences, around 13% appearing once. Sequences were derived from PBMCs from the stem cell graft donor, sampled from the stem cell graft. The receptor set was obtained from a human donor who donated a stem cell graft to a child with combined immunodeficiency.

The chain has TRBV5-5 and TRBJ2-3, with a possible D match to TRBD1 (5 bases). Deletions cut 4 bases from V and 6 bases from J, with 18 bases between. Germline V CDR1 and CDR2: SGHKS, YYEKEE (reference sequence). The CDR3 contains 15 residues. This CDR3 is CASSQVGASQDTQYF. CDR3 nucleotides: TGTGCCAGCAGCCAGGTTGGGGCCTCTCAGGATACGCAGTATTTT.

This clonotype showed up just a few times. The CDR3 DNA is TGTGCCAGCAGCTTAATGGGCAGGCCCAGCTATAATTCACCCCTCCACTTT. Translation: CASSLMGRPSYNSPLHF. This chain connects TRBV7-6 to TRBJ1-6; unclear D gene. CDR1 and CDR2 (germline): SGHVS, FNYEAQ. The germline V and J ends were trimmed by 2 bases and 3 bases, with 14 bases remaining between them. The CDR3 has 17 residues.

This clonotype turned up a few times. The chain has TRBV6-2 or TRBV6-3 and TRBJ2-7; D remains unclear. The CDR3 runs 11 residues. CDR1 MNHEY and CDR2 SVGEGT come from the germline V gene. Deletions cut 5 bases from V and 5 bases from J, with 7 bases between. CDR3: CASSRIHEQYF. CDR3 DNA sequence: TGTGCCAGCAGTCGGATCCACGAGCAGTACTTC.

This clonotype has a handful of counts. The gene calls are TRBV29-1 and TRBJ1-6; D perhaps matches TRBD1 (6 bases). The V end was cut by 7 bases, the J end by 10 bases, with 17 bases between. The CDR3 contains 13 residues. Germline-derived CDR1 and CDR2 are SQVTM and ANQGSEA. The CDR3 DNA sequence: TGCAGCGCCCAGGACAGCTTTATCTCACCCCTCCACTTT. Residues: CSAQDSFISPLHF.

This rearrangement joins TRBV29-1 to TRBJ1-1, with a weak D call TRBD1 (6 bases). Germline assignment: CDR1 SQVTM and CDR2 ANQGSEA. The CDR3 totals 14 residues. The V gene lost 6 bases and the J gene lost 4 bases, with 18 bases spanning the gap. This chain's CDR3 is CSVAETRTATEAFF. The CDR3 DNA follows: TGCAGCGTCGCTGAAACCCGGACAGCCACTGAAGCTTTCTTT.